Presented here are 30 T cell receptor beta chains from one specimen sequenced in a study of molecular identifiers for immune sequencing clone quantification. TCRdb re-derived calls from the PCR reads in MiXCR, one entry per CDR3 protein. The profile shows fewer than 100,000 distinct CDR3 sequences, over 20% of them singletons. The sample was naive CD8+ T cells from blood, with Jurkat cell RNA spiked in. Subset defined: FACS-sorted CD8+CD4-CCR7+CD45RA+ naive T cells. The receptors here all came from a human donor in good health. Some libraries in this study had Jurkat cell RNA spiked in.

This clonotype showed up many times. The J gene is TRBJ2-3, the V gene TRBV5-1; D unresolved. V was clipped by 0 bases and J by 3 bases, with 11 bases between them. Germline CDR1 and CDR2: SGHRS and YFSETQ. CDR3 length: 15 residues. The DNA of the CDR3 is TGCGCCAGCAGCTTGGGAACGAGGAATACAGATACGCAGTATTTT. This codes for CASSLGTRNTDTQYF.

This clonotype was counted between two and nine times. The chain has TRBV27 and TRBJ1-1; D unclear. Trimming stripped 3 bases from V and 1 base from J, with 6 bases between. Germline V gene sequence: CDR1 MNHEY, CDR2 SMNVEV (reference sequence). This CDR3 is built from 13 residues. CDR3 DNA sequence: TGTGCCAGCAGTTTCCGGACGAACACTGAAGCTTTCTTT. The encoded protein is CASSFRTNTEAFF.

With respect to this clonotype: With a much larger clone just one base away, this may be a read error. The conserved phenylalanine or tryptophan normally closing the CDR3 is absent here, so this likely arose from a read error. This rearrangement joins TRBV11-2 to TRBJ1-1; perhaps TRBD1 as D (6 bases). V shed 1 base and J shed 1 base, with 13 bases lying between them. Germline V gene sequence: CDR1 SGHAT, CDR2 FQNNGV. This CDR3 region has 16 residues. The CDR3 DNA sequence: TGTGCCAGCAGCTTAGCTGTCAGGGGATCGAACACTGAAGCTTTCCTT. It is translated as CASSLAVRGSNTEAFL.

This chain uses TRBV4-1 with TRBJ2-3; the match to TRBD2 covers 11 bases. Trimming at V came to 0 bases and at J to 7 bases, leaving 18 bases not matched to a gene. Germline V lookup: CDR1 MGHRA, CDR2 YSYEKL. The CDR3 runs to 20 residues. In nucleotides, the CDR3 is TGCGCCAGCAGCCAAGAAGGGGGGTCAAGACTAGCGGGATTTGGATATACGCAGTATTTT. Amino acids: CASSQEGGSRLAGFGYTQYF.

This clonotype was observed at least ten times. CDR3: CASSPRSGTDTQYF. The CDR3 region has the DNA TGTGCCAGCAGTCCCCGGTCAGGAACAGATACGCAGTATTTT. The J gene is TRBJ2-3, the V gene TRBV6-5; D not certain. The ends were cut back, 5 bases at V and 3 bases at J, with 12 bases in the middle. This CDR3 has 14 amino acids. From germline, CDR1 is MNHEY and CDR2 SVGAGI.

The sample holds many counts of this clonotype. The rearrangement links TRBV2 to TRBJ2-3; unclear D gene. Germline V gene sequence: CDR1 SNHLY, CDR2 FYNNEI. CDR3 length: 14 amino acids. Trimming removed 8 bases at V and 1 base at J, with 13 bases between. Here the CDR3 reads CASGASERTDTQYF. In DNA form, the CDR3 reads TGTGCCAGCGGAGCCAGCGAGCGCACAGATACGCAGTATTTT.

A few counts support this clonotype. The V call is TRBV20-1, the J call TRBJ2-1, with 10 bases lining up with TRBD2. The CDR3 runs to 14 residues. Germline V gives CDR1 DFQATT, CDR2 SNEGSKA (reference sequence). V dropped 1 base and J dropped 5; count of bases not matched to a gene: 2. The CDR3 DNA follows: TGCAGTGCTAGAGTACTAGCGGGGAACAATGAGCAGTTCTTC. This sequence encodes CSARVLAGNNEQFF.

This clonotype occurred a few times. This chain links TRBV19 with TRBJ2-7, with no clear D. Germline assignment: CDR1 LNHDA and CDR2 SQIVND (reference sequence). This CDR3 comprises 14 residues. V gave up 1 base and J gave up 5 bases, with 12 bases separating them. This CDR3 is CASSIVGPGNEQYF. The CDR3 nucleotides are TGTGCCAGTAGTATAGTAGGACCTGGTAACGAGCAGTACTTC.

This clonotype appeared many times. The chain is built from TRBV7-9 and TRBJ1-4; no firm D call. Germline values: CDR1 SEHNR, CDR2 FQNEAQ (reference sequence). CDR3 size: 13 residues. V was pared by 2 bases and J by 5 bases, with 6 bases between. The CDR3 DNA reads TGTGCCAGCAGCTTAAATGGAAATGAAAAACTGTTTTTT. Its translation is CASSLNGNEKLFF.

This clonotype has at least ten counts. The chain couples TRBV6-5 to TRBJ1-2; D might be TRBD1 (6 bases). The CDR3 runs 15 residues. The V gene lost 10 bases and the J gene lost 0 bases, with 18 bases spanning the gap. The germline CDR1 and CDR2 sequences are MNHEY and SVGAGI. The CDR3 region is CATRDRNFPNYGYTF. The DNA for the CDR3 is TGTGCCACCAGAGACAGGAACTTCCCTAACTATGGCTACACCTTC.

This clonotype occurred many times. The V call is TRBV7-9, the J call TRBJ1-1, with 9 bases lining up with TRBD1. Germline CDR1 SEHNR, CDR2 FQNEAQ (reference sequence). CDR3 length: 19 residues. The ends lost 1 base at V and 1 base at J; junction bases unmatched: 13. CDR3 in DNA: TGTGCCAGCAGCTTAGTAAGCCTCCGGGACAGGGAGTCGAACACTGAAGCTTTCTTT. Amino acids: CASSLVSLRDRESNTEAFF.

In this sample, this clonotype turned up many times. The rearrangement joins TRBV6-5 to TRBJ2-3; no firm D call. Trimming stripped 2 bases from V and 0 bases from J, with 6 bases between. The CDR3 runs to 14 residues. Germline V gene lookup returns CDR1 MNHEY and CDR2 SVGAGI. CDR3 sequence (DNA): TGTGCCAGCAGTTACGAGGACAGCACAGATACGCAGTATTTT. This encodes CASSYEDSTDTQYF.

This clonotype came up many times. This chain joins TRBV7-9 and TRBJ1-1; 7 bases agree with TRBD1. CDR1 and CDR2 (germline): SEHNR, FQNEAQ (reference sequence). The length of the CDR3 is 12 residues. The junction had 6 bases not matched to a gene; V was cut back by 5 bases and J by 9 bases. CDR3 sequence reads: CASSAGQPKAFF. The CDR3 bases are TGTGCCAGCAGCGCGGGACAGCCTAAAGCTTTCTTT.

About this clonotype itself: A read error may produce the germline difference seen at one junction end. The chain couples TRBV29-1 to TRBJ2-7; D is undetermined. This CDR3 comprises 12 residues. The germline gives CDR1 SQVTM, CDR2 ANQGSEA. DNA for the CDR3: TGCAGCGTTGAGTCCAAAACCTACGAGCGGTACTTC. Its translation is CSVESKTYERYF.

The table lists this clonotype with many counts. The J gene is TRBJ2-3, the V gene TRBV12-3 or TRBV12-4; D is unclear. The ends were cut back, 5 bases at V and 1 base at J, with 10 bases in the middle. The CDR3 is made up of 14 amino acids. The CDR3 here is CASSPLLRTDTQYF. The CDR3 nucleotides read TGTGCCAGCAGTCCCCTGCTTCGCACAGATACGCAGTATTTT.

The chain combines TRBV19 with TRBJ2-7; TRBD2 aligns across 7 bases. This CDR3 is built from 13 residues. Losses at the gene ends were 3 bases for V and 5 bases for J; bases not matched to a gene: 4. CDR1 is LNHDA and CDR2 is SQIVND in the germline V gene (reference sequence). The chain's CDR3 is CASSMGGEHEQYF. The CDR3 nucleotides read TGTGCCAGTAGTATGGGAGGGGAACACGAGCAGTACTTC.

Of note for this clonotype: With a much larger clone just one base away, this may be a read error. The chain uses TRBV5-1 and TRBJ2-7, with D possibly matching TRBD1 (6 bases). CDR3 size: 15 residues. Germline assignment: CDR1 SGHRS and CDR2 YFSETQ. The CDR3 loop is CVSSLATGPVSEQYF. CDR3 sequence (DNA): TGCGTCAGCAGCTTGGCTACAGGGCCTGTTTCCGAGCAGTACTTC.

The chain is built from TRBV24-1 and TRBJ2-2; no clear D. Trimming left V 2 bases short and J 4 bases short, with 10 bases between. Looked up from germline, CDR1 is KGHDR and CDR2 is SFDVKD. The CDR3 is 15 residues long. The CDR3 nucleotides are TGTGCCACCAGTGATTGGGCGACCACCACCGGGGAGCTGTTTTTT. Residues: CATSDWATTTGELFF.

Many counts were recorded for this clonotype. The rearrangement links TRBV7-9 to TRBJ2-3; D is uncertain. The CDR3 covers 15 residues. CDR1 SEHNR and CDR2 FQNEAQ come from the germline V gene (reference sequence). The V end was cut by 5 bases, the J end by 4 bases, with 16 bases between. The CDR3 protein is CASSPDSTRADTQYF. The CDR3 region has the DNA TGTGCCAGCAGCCCCGACTCCACCCGTGCAGATACGCAGTATTTT.

This clonotype was detected ten times or more. This chain uses TRBV20-1 with TRBJ2-3; D gene unclear. The CDR3 runs to 11 residues. Looked up from germline, CDR1 is DFQATT and CDR2 is SNEGSKA (reference sequence). Trimming shortened V by 5 bases and J by 6 bases, and 9 bases separated the two germline ends. This chain's CDR3 is CSAFNADTQYF. CDR3 in DNA: TGCAGTGCTTTCAATGCGGATACGCAGTATTTT.

In this sample, this clonotype turned up many times. The chain is built from TRBV12-3 or TRBV12-4 and TRBJ2-1; D is undetermined. The length of the CDR3 is 13 residues. V was shortened by 6 bases and J by 3 bases, with 9 bases between the two germline ends. The DNA of the CDR3 is TGTGCCAGCAGGGATGAAAACTACAATGAGCAGTTCTTC. This sequence encodes CASRDENYNEQFF.

This clonotype came up many times. The chain joins TRBV27 to TRBJ2-3, with TRBD2 identical over 9 bases. Germline CDR1 is MNHEY and CDR2 is SMNVEV (reference sequence). This CDR3 contains 15 residues. Losses at the gene ends were 3 bases for V and 4 bases for J; bases not matched to a gene: 5. CDR3 amino acids: CASSFVLAGSDTQYF. CDR3 nucleotides: TGTGCCAGCAGTTTCGTACTAGCGGGTTCAGATACGCAGTATTTT.

The chain joins TRBV4-3 to TRBJ2-7; D unclear. This CDR3 region has 15 residues. Trimming removed 1 base at V and 2 bases at J, with 12 bases between. Germline V gives CDR1 LGHNA, CDR2 YSLEER. CDR3 bases: TGCGCCAGCAGCCAAGGCGACGACACGCCCTACGAGCAGTACTTC. This encodes CASSQGDDTPYEQYF.

This clonotype was recorded many times. The chain has TRBV6-1 and TRBJ2-3; D possibly corresponds to TRBD1 (5 bases). Germline CDR1 reads MNHNS; CDR2 reads SASEGT. CDR3 length equals 16 residues. With 0 bases removed from V and 2 bases from J, the gap between germline ends came to 12 bases. The CDR3 nucleotides are TGTGCCAGCAGTGAAGCCAAGGGGTCATTCACAGATACGCAGTATTTT. It yields the protein CASSEAKGSFTDTQYF.

This clonotype was observed many times. The chain is built from TRBV12-3 or TRBV12-4 and TRBJ2-2; D ambiguous. The CDR3 contains 15 residues. Trimming stripped 3 bases from V and 0 bases from J, with 8 bases between. CDR3 residues: CASSFSDTNTGELFF. As DNA, the CDR3 is TGTGCCAGCAGTTTCTCAGACACGAACACCGGGGAGCTGTTTTTT.

This clonotype was detected only once. It may be a read error: a sequence one base away is much more abundant. The chain couples TRBV7-6 to TRBJ1-6; no definite D call. The CDR3 is 19 residues long. CDR1 and CDR2 (germline): SGHVS, FNYEAQ. V was shortened by 6 bases and J by 0 bases, with 21 bases between the two germline ends. In DNA form, the CDR3 reads TGTGCCAGCAGTTCGCGGGCACAGTCTGTGAGCTCCTATAATTCACCCCTCCACTTT. Translation: CASSSRAQSVSSYNSPLHF.

This clonotype has a count of ten or more. The chain is built from TRBV11-2 and TRBJ2-3, with 11 positions matching TRBD2. The V and J ends lost 6 bases and 2 bases, in that order; junction bases with no gene match: 4. From germline, CDR1 is SGHAT and CDR2 FQNNGV. This CDR3 has 15 residues. Here the CDR3 reads CASRRTSGPTDTQYF. The CDR3 nucleotides are TGTGCCAGCAGAAGGACTAGCGGGCCCACAGATACGCAGTATTTT. Drawing the rest from reference TRBV11-2 and TRBJ2-3, the complete variable domain is EAGVAQSPRYKIIEKRQSVAFWCNPISGHATLYWYQQILGQGPKLLIQFQNNGVVDDSQLPKDRFSAERLKGVDSTLKIQPAKLEDSAVYLCASRRTSGPTDTQYFGPGTRLTVL.

This clonotype was detected only once. This could be a read error, since a much larger clone is one nucleotide away. The chain links TRBV11-2 to TRBJ2-5, with 13 bases matching TRBD2. The CDR3 totals 15 residues. Germline CDR1 reads SGHAT; CDR2 reads FQNNGV. The CDR3 protein is CANSPGLAGRETQYF. DNA of the CDR3: TGTGCCAACAGCCCGGGACTAGCGGGGAGAGAGACCCAGTACTTC.

The sample holds many counts of this clonotype. This chain links TRBV19 with TRBJ2-7; a possible D gene is TRBD2 (5 bases). CDR1 and CDR2 from the germline V gene are LNHDA and SQIVND (reference sequence). V gave up 5 bases and J gave up 6 bases, with 11 bases separating them. This CDR3 comprises 12 residues. The CDR3 loop is CASSPGVAEQYF. CDR3 DNA sequence: TGTGCCAGTAGTCCCGGGGTAGCCGAGCAGTACTTC.

This clonotype occurred a few times. A much larger clonotype is one base distant, so this may be a read error. The CDR3 region is CASGQDRGNEQYF. CDR3 nucleotides: TGCGCCAGCGGCCAAGATCGCGGTAACGAGCAGTACTTC. This sequence joins TRBV4-3 and TRBJ2-7, with D uncertain. The CDR3 totals 13 residues. Germline V gene data show CDR1 as LGHNA and CDR2 as YSLEER.